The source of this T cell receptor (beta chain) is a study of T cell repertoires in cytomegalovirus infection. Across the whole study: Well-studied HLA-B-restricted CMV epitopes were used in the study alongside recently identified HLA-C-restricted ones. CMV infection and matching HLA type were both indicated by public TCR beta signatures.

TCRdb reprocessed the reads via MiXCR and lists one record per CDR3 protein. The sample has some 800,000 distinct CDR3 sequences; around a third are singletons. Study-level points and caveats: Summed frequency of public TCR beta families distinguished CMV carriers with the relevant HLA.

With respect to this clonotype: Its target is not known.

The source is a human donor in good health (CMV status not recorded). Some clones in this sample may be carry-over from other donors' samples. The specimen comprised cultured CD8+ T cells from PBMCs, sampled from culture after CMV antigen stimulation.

DNA of the CDR3: TGTGCCAGCAGTCTACAGGGCCCGGGGGGCTACACCTTC. Residues: CASSLQGPGGYTF. The rearrangement joins TRBV6-5 to TRBJ1-2; perhaps TRBD1 as D (6 bases). V dropped 5 bases and J dropped 8 bases, with 15 bases sitting between them. The germline V gene encodes CDR1 MNHEY and CDR2 SVGAGI. This CDR3 contains 13 residues.